The clone carrying this T cell receptor beta chain was seen ten or more times. Its target is not known. Each cDNA held unique molecular identifiers, and template switching gave it a universal primer site. TCRdb re-analysed the 5' RACE reads in MiXCR, keeping a single row per CDR3 protein. The table shows approximately 1.8 million distinct CDR3 sequences, with 25% to 35% occurring only once. The data belong to a study of identical twins. Study-wide results and caveats: Zero-insertion analyses were open to partial confounding by invariant MAIT and iNKT cells. Memory repertoires showed no such pattern, whereas abundant cord blood beta clonotypes carried fewer insertions.

Per germline, CDR1 MNHEY and CDR2 SVGAGI. V was pared by 6 bases and J by 2 bases, with 7 bases of the junction left unmatched. There are 15 residues in the CDR3. Sequenced sample: cord blood. The sequence was collected from a newborn girl in good health. The V and J genes are TRBV6-5 and TRBJ2-7, with TRBD1 matching over 10 bases. CDR3 sequence: CASSPRDRGTYEQYF. The CDR3, as DNA: TGTGCCAGCAGCCCCCGGGACAGGGGAACCTACGAGCAGTACTTC.